The T cell receptor beta chain under discussion was sequenced for a study of blood T cell repertoires in COVID-19. For the study at large: Sources were T cells, B-cell-depleted T cells, or PBMCs; the material itself was cDNA or gDNA.

The CDR3 has 13 amino acids. Trimming stripped 11 bases from V and 1 base from J, with 14 bases between. Germline values: CDR1 ENHRY, CDR2 SYGVKD. Original processing notes: Nucleated cell number was recorded as an estimate derived from reference gene primer amplification. Measured with immunoSEQ multiplex PCR; TCRdb has only the in-frame clones, and not every one. The DNA gave D and trimming, while V, J and clone size come from that table. This table holds 100,000 to 150,000 clones, about 89% found once. Followed over time, Seattle patients had been enrolled while infection was active. The sample was peripheral blood. V gene TRBV10-3 combines with J gene TRBJ1-2, with D tentatively TRBD1 (6 bases). The receptor's source is a woman aged 70-85 years with COVID-19, enrolled during active disease. The DNA for the CDR3 is TGTGCCGTAAACAGGGACGATAACTATGGCTACACCTTC. Translated, it gives CAVNRDDNYGYTF.